Each of the 23 T cell receptor beta chains below was sequenced from the same sample in a study of regulatory T cells in long-lasting Graves disease (dated by TCRdb to the early 2020s). Taken with the paper, the label for time point translates to: newly diagnosed GD, antithyroid drugs for less than 3 months. RNA was extracted from PBMCs in TRIzol for both TCR sequencing and RNA sequencing. The library was generated by multiplex PCR. The instrument given in TCRdb is Illumina HiSeq 4000. To build TCR beta libraries, CDR3 regions were amplified by Arm-PCR using iRepertoire HTBI primers. Through fastp at Q25 and MiXCR, TCRdb rebuilt clones from the public reads, retaining in-frame beta chains. For every CDR3 protein sequence, its rows merge into one entry that carries the most common genes and DNA. This sample holds about 540,000 distinct CDR3 sequences; roughly 14% were observed only once. Over 7.5% of the sample rests with the top ten.

These data were likewise used in another study, on T cells in Graves' hyperthyroidism and ophthalmopathy.

The input for sequencing was peripheral blood mononuclear cells (PBMCs), taken at new diagnosis, from a patient treated with antithyroid drugs. These receptors came from a man aged 25-40 years with Graves disease. Donor details come from another sample of the same person, matched by shared clones.

This clonotype occurred a few times. The rearrangement links TRBV5-1 to TRBJ2-2; D is uncertain. V was trimmed by 5 bases and J by 2 bases, leaving 7 bases between them. This CDR3 region has 13 residues. Germline CDR1 and CDR2: SGHRS and YFSETQ. Written as DNA, the CDR3 is TGCGCCAGCAGGCCAGAAAACACCGGGGAGCTGTTTTTT. Translating gives CASRPENTGELFF.

This clonotype has just a few counts. The chain carries TRBV19 and TRBJ2-3, with TRBD2 matching 9 bases. Per germline, CDR1 LNHDA and CDR2 SQIVND (reference sequence). V was clipped by 5 bases and J by 6 bases; unmatched bases: 9. The CDR3 is made up of 15 amino acids. CDR3 nucleotide sequence: TGTGCCAGTAGTCGGCTGGGACTAGCACTGGATACGCAGTATTTT. This codes for CASSRLGLALDTQYF.

This clonotype appeared many times. The rearrangement uses TRBV29-1 and TRBJ2-3; 8 nucleotides align to TRBD2. Germline loops: CDR1 SQVTM, CDR2 ANQGSEA. After removal of 7 bases from V and 3 bases from J, the junction contained 15 bases not matched to a gene. The CDR3 contains 16 residues. In DNA form, the CDR3 reads TGCAGCGATGTACGAGGGCGGGAGGACTCAACAGATACGCAGTATTTT. This sequence encodes CSDVRGREDSTDTQYF.

This clonotype was counted a few times. The chain couples TRBV9 to TRBJ2-1; D is ambiguous. CDR1 and CDR2 (germline): SGDLS, YYNGEE. The V and J ends lost 0 bases and 4 bases respectively, with 11 bases between them. This CDR3 is 15 amino acids long. The CDR3 nucleotides are TGTGCCAGCAGCGTAGTAGACTTGACTTACAATGAGCAGTTCTTC. Translating it yields CASSVVDLTYNEQFF.

The J gene is TRBJ2-4, the V gene TRBV5-1; possibly TRBD1 for D (5 bases). Per the germline V gene, CDR1 is SGHRS and CDR2 is YFSETQ. Trimming cost V 4 bases and J 1 base, with 18 bases left between them. The length of the CDR3 is 17 residues. Here the CDR3 reads CASSPRTHLGAKNIQYF. The DNA for the CDR3 is TGCGCCAGCAGCCCGCGGACACACCTGGGGGCCAAAAACATTCAGTACTTC.

This clonotype was picked up a small number of times. The gene calls are TRBV7-9 and TRBJ2-7, with 9 nucleotides matching TRBD1. Trimming took 3 bases from V and 6 from J; bases not matched to a gene: 9. The CDR3 sequence is 15 residues long. The V gene's germline CDR1 is SEHNR and CDR2 FQNEAQ (reference sequence). The CDR3 spells CASSFWTGDPLEQYF. The CDR3 DNA reads TGTGCCAGCAGCTTCTGGACAGGGGACCCCCTCGAGCAGTACTTC.

The CDR3 protein is CASWTVREGANVLTF. For the CDR3, the DNA is TGTGCCAGTTGGACTGTTCGGGAAGGGGCCAACGTCCTGACTTTC. The chain combines TRBV25-1 with TRBJ2-6; perhaps TRBD2 as D (5 bases). This CDR3 comprises 15 residues. Trimming removed 9 bases from V and 4 bases from J, with 16 bases in between. CDR1 MGHDK and CDR2 SYGVNS come from the germline V gene.

Many counts were recorded for this clonotype. In nucleotides, the CDR3 is TGTGCCAGCAGTGACGGGGGGCGCGACACCATATATTTT. It encodes CASSDGGRDTIYF. This chain links TRBV6-1 with TRBJ1-3, with D possibly being TRBD1 (6 bases). Germline lookup yields CDR1 MNHNS and CDR2 SASEGT. The CDR3 has 13 residues. Between the trimmed V and J ends, which lost 3 bases and 8 bases, there was a span of 11 bases.

Concerning this clonotype: A much larger clone is a single base away; this may be a read error. The chain recombines TRBV12-3 or TRBV12-4 with TRBJ2-1; 9 bases match TRBD1. The CDR3 has 15 residues. This CDR3 reads CASAHFSGTGNEQSF. Here the CDR3 DNA reads TGTGCCAGCGCCCATTTCAGCGGGACAGGGAATGAGCAGTCCTTC.

This clonotype was recorded many times. The chain combines TRBV20-1 with TRBJ2-1; TRBD2 agrees at 8 bases. The CDR3 runs 15 residues. V shed 0 bases and J 9 bases; nucleotides not matched to a gene: 10. Looked up from germline, CDR1 is DFQATT and CDR2 is SNEGSKA (reference sequence). CDR3 in DNA: TGCAGTGCTAGAGATTACGAGCGGGAGCCTATTGAGCAGTTCTTC. Its protein is CSARDYEREPIEQFF.

This clonotype was observed many times. J is TRBJ2-7 and V is TRBV27; D unclear. Per germline, CDR1 MNHEY and CDR2 SMNVEV (reference sequence). V was trimmed by 5 bases and J by 2 bases, leaving 7 bases between them. The CDR3 extends over 12 amino acids. CDR3 coding DNA: TGTGCCAGCAGTCCCCGCCCCTACGAGCAGTACTTC. Translated: CASSPRPYEQYF.

This clonotype was seen repeatedly, ten times or more. The chain combines TRBV12-3 or TRBV12-4 with TRBJ2-4, with no clear D. Deletions cut 5 bases from V and 0 bases from J, with 11 bases between. The CDR3 extends over 15 amino acids. This chain's CDR3 is CASSPKSLAKNIQYF. DNA for the CDR3: TGTGCCAGCAGTCCCAAGTCACTAGCCAAAAACATTCAGTACTTC.

This chain uses TRBV6-5 with TRBJ2-2, with D uncertain. The V and J ends lost 0 bases and 6 bases respectively, with 8 bases between them. Germline V lookup: CDR1 MNHEY, CDR2 SVGAGI. The CDR3 consists of 14 residues. CDR3 protein: CASSYSTAPGELFF. For the CDR3, the DNA is TGTGCCAGCAGTTACTCGACGGCGCCCGGGGAGCTGTTTTTT.

This clonotype was counted at least ten times. The DNA for the CDR3 is TGTGCCAGCATGCGTGAAGGAGCTGTGAACACTGAAGCTTTCTTT. Amino acids: CASMREGAVNTEAFF. The V gene is TRBV13, the J gene TRBJ1-1; the D is unclear. Between the trimmed V and J ends, which lost 7 bases and 0 bases, there was a span of 15 bases. Per the germline V gene, CDR1 is PRHDT and CDR2 is FYEKMQ (reference sequence). There are 15 residues in the CDR3.

This chain links TRBV7-8 with TRBJ1-3, with 7 bases that match TRBD1. The V gene end was trimmed by 7 bases and the J gene end by 0 bases; junction bases not matched to a gene: 6. From germline, CDR1 is SGHVS and CDR2 FQNEAQ. The CDR3 loop spans 15 amino acids. CDR3 amino acids: CASTPDRISGNTIYF. In nucleotides, the CDR3 is TGTGCCAGCACCCCGGACAGGATCTCTGGAAACACCATATATTTT.

This clonotype has at least ten counts. The chain uses TRBV14 and TRBJ2-1; D might be TRBD1 (6 bases). The length of the CDR3 is 16 residues. The V gene's germline CDR1 is SGHDN and CDR2 FVKESK. V was trimmed by 4 bases and J by 5 bases, leaving 18 bases between them. The chain's CDR3 is CASSLPGAWWDNEQFF. CDR3 bases: TGTGCCAGCAGCCTTCCAGGGGCCTGGTGGGACAATGAGCAGTTCTTC.

This clonotype was counted at least ten times. The CDR3 bases are TGCGCCAGCAGCTTGGGTACAGGGTCTCATCAGCCCCAGCATTTT. As protein: CASSLGTGSHQPQHF. The chain uses TRBV5-1 and TRBJ1-5, with D possibly being TRBD1 (6 bases). The CDR3 spans 15 residues. Trimming shortened V by 0 bases and J by 5 bases, and 12 bases separated the two germline ends. Germline values: CDR1 SGHRS, CDR2 YFSETQ.

This clonotype occurred many times. The chain uses TRBV29-1 and TRBJ2-3, with no clear D. Germline V CDR1 and CDR2: SQVTM, ANQGSEA. The CDR3 loop spans 12 amino acids. V dropped 6 bases and J dropped 10 bases, with 17 bases sitting between them. CDR3: CSVPPGPEPQYF. CDR3 bases: TGCAGCGTGCCCCCGGGTCCGGAGCCGCAGTATTTT.

The table lists this clonotype with a few counts. This chain connects TRBV5-1 to TRBJ2-6; TRBD1 or TRBD2 may be the D gene (5 bases each). Germline V gene sequence: CDR1 SGHRS, CDR2 YFSETQ. The length of the CDR3 is 17 residues. V shed 4 bases and J shed 0 bases, with 14 bases lying between them. For the CDR3, the DNA is TGCGCCAGCAGCCAGAGGGGTATTAGCTCTGGGGCCAACGTCCTGACTTTC. This encodes CASSQRGISSGANVLTF.

This clonotype appeared a few times. The V call is TRBV5-1, the J call TRBJ1-1, with 7 bases matching TRBD1. The CDR3 sequence is 15 residues long. The trim removed 4 bases at V and 4 bases at J, leaving 10 bases unmatched. Germline assignment: CDR1 SGHRS and CDR2 YFSETQ. In nucleotides, the CDR3 is TGCGCCAGCAGCGTAAACCAGGGGGAGATCACTGAAGCTTTCTTT. It specifies CASSVNQGEITEAFF.

In this sample, this clonotype turned up many times. The genes are TRBV13 and TRBJ1-1, with D perhaps TRBD1 (6 bases). CDR3 length: 14 amino acids. Per the germline V gene, CDR1 is PRHDT and CDR2 is FYEKMQ (reference sequence). V was shortened by 6 bases and J by 5 bases, with 16 bases between the two germline ends. The CDR3 protein is CASSEEGRGTEAFF. The CDR3 DNA is TGTGCCAGCAGTGAAGAGGGGAGGGGGACTGAAGCTTTCTTT.

The gene calls are TRBV6-5 and TRBJ2-7, with 7 nucleotides matching TRBD1. Matching the DNA end better, TRBJ2-5 makes the J call doubtful. The CDR3 is 20 amino acids. Germline V gives CDR1 MNHEY, CDR2 SVGAGI. CDR3 region: CASSYPPEKRGRGPLETQYF. CDR3 in DNA: TGTGCCAGCAGTTACCCCCCGGAAAAGAGAGGAAGGGGGCCGCTGGAGACCCAGTACTTC.

The gene calls are TRBV2 and TRBJ1-6; a weak D match, TRBD1 (6 bases). This CDR3 has 15 amino acids. With 1 base removed from V and 6 bases from J, the gap between germline ends came to 10 bases. The V gene's germline CDR1 is SNHLY and CDR2 FYNNEI. DNA for the CDR3: TGTGCCAGCAGTGAAGTGAGGGGGGCTAATTCACCCCTCCACTTT. This codes for CASSEVRGANSPLHF.